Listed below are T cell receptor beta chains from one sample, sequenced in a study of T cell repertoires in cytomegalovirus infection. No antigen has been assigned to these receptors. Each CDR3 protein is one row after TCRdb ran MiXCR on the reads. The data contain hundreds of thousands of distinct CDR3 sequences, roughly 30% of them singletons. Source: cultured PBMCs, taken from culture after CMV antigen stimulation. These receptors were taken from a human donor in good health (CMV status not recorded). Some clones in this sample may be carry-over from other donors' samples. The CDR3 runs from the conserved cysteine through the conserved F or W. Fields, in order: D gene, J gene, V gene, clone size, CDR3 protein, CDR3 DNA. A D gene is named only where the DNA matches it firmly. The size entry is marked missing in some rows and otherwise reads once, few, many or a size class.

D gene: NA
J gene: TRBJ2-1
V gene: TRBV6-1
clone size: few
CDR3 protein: CASKSDIGVNEQFF
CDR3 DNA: TGTGCCAGCAAGTCGGACATAGGGGTTAATGAGCAGTTCTTC

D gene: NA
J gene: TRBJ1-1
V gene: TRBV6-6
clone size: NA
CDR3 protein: CASRAGGTSEAFF
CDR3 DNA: TGTGCCAGCAGGGCGGGAGGGACTTCTGAAGCTTTCTTT

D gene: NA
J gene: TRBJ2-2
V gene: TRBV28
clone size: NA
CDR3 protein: CASSWIANTGELFF
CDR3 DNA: TGTGCCAGCAGTTGGATCGCGAACACCGGGGAGCTGTTTTTT

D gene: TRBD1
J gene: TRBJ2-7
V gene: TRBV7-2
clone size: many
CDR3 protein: CASSSRTGAQYEQYF
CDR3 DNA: TGTGCCAGCAGCTCGAGGACAGGGGCTCAGTACGAGCAGTACTTC

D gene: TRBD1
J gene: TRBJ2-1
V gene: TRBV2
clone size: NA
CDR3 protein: CASSEAIGQGRDNEQFF
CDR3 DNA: TGTGCCAGCAGTGAAGCGATAGGACAGGGGAGGGACAATGAGCAGTTCTTC

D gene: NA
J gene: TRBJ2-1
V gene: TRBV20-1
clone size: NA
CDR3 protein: CSASRPPADEQFF
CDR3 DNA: TGCAGTGCTAGTCGGCCACCCGCGGATGAGCAGTTCTTC

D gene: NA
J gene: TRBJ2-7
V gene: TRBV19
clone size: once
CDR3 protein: CASSIAVTSYEQYF
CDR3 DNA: TGTGCCAGTAGTATCGCAGTGACCTCCTACGAGCAGTACTTC

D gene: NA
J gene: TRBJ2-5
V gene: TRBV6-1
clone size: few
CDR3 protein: CASAADGRETQYF
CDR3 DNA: TGTGCCAGCGCGGCAGACGGGAGAGAGACCCAGTACTTC

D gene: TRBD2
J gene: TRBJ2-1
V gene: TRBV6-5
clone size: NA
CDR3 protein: CASSYYGLAFYNEQFF
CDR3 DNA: TGTGCCAGCAGTTACTATGGACTAGCGTTTTACAATGAGCAGTTCTTC

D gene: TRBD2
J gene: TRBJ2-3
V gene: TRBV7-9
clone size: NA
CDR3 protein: CASSPPGLAGVADTQYF
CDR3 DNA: TGTGCCAGCAGCCCCCCGGGACTAGCGGGGGTAGCAGATACGCAGTATTTT

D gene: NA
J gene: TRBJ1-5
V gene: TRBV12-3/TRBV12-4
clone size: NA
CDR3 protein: CASSPDRSLGQPQHF
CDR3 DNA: TGTGCCAGCAGTCCTGACAGGTCCTTGGGTCAGCCCCAGCATTTT

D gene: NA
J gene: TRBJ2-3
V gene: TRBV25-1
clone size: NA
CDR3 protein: CASSTLPGLARGRRYTDTQYF
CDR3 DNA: TGTGCCAGCAGCACCTTACCGGGGCTAGCCCGAGGACGAAGGTACACAGATACGCAGTATTTT

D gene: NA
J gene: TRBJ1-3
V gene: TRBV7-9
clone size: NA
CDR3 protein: CASSFGTFSSGNTIYF
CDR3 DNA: TGTGCCAGCAGCTTCGGGACCTTCAGTTCTGGAAACACCATATATTTT

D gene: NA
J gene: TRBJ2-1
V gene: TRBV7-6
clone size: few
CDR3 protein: CASSPDPAYNEQFF
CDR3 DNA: TGTGCCAGCAGCCCGGACCCCGCCTACAATGAGCAGTTCTTC

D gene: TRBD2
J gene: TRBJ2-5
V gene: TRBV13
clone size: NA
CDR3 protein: CASSSSGGIQETQYF
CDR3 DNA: TGTGCCAGCAGCTCTAGCGGGGGGATCCAAGAGACCCAGTACTTC

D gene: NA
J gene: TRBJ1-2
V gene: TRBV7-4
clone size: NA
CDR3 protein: CASIPPRAASNYGYTF
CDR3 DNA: TGTGCCAGCATCCCTCCCCGGGCAGCGAGTAACTATGGCTACACCTTC

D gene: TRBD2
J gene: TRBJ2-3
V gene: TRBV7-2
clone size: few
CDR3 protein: CASSSMRGGDTQYF
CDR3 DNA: TGTGCCAGCAGCTCTATGCGGGGGGGGGATACGCAGTATTTT

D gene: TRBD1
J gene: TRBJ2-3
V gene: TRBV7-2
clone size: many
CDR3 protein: CASSGRGMSTDTQYF
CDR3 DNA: TGTGCCAGCAGCGGCAGGGGGATGTCCACAGATACGCAGTATTTT

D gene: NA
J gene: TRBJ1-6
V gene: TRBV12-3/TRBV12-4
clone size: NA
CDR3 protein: CASSPGSDLHF
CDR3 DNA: TGTGCCAGCAGCCCGGGGTCGGACCTCCACTTT

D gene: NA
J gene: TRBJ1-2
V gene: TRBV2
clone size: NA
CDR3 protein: CASRKRSADRPLDYGYTF
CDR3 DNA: TGTGCCAGCAGAAAGAGGAGCGCCGACAGGCCTCTGGACTATGGCTACACCTTC

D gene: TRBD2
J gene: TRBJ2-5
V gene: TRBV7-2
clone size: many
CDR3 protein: CASSFAGTRLETQYF
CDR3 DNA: TGTGCCAGCAGCTTTGCCGGGACTAGATTAGAGACCCAGTACTTC

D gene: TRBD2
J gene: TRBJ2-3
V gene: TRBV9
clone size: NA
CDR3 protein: CASSAWDYTDTQYF
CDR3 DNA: TGTGCCAGCAGCGCCTGGGACTACACAGATACGCAGTATTTT

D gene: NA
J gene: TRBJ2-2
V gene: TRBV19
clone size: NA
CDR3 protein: CASKEGVNTGELFF
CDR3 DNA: TGTGCCAGTAAGGAGGGAGTCAACACCGGGGAGCTGTTTTTT

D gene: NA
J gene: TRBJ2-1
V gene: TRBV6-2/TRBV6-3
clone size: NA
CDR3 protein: CASRPSWRGNEQFF
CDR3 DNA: TGTGCCAGCAGACCCTCCTGGCGGGGCAATGAGCAGTTCTTC

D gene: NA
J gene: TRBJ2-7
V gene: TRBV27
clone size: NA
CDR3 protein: CASSAYLFRSGDEQYF
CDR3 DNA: TGTGCCAGCAGTGCTTATCTGTTTCGAAGCGGCGACGAGCAGTACTTC

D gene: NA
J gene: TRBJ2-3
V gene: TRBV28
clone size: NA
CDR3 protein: CASRNTGRTDTQYF
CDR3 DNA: TGTGCCAGCAGAAATACAGGGCGCACAGATACGCAGTATTTT

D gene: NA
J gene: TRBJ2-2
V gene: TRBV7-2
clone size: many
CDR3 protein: CASSLEGRTGELFF
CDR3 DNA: TGTGCCAGCAGCTTAGAAGGAAGAACCGGGGAGCTGTTTTTT

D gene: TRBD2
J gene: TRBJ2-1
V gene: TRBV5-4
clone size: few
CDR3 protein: CASSFGGGLMDNEQFF
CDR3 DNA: TGTGCCAGCAGCTTCGGGGGGGGCCTGATGGACAATGAGCAGTTCTTC

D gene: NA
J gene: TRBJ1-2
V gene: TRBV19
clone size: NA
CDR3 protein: CASSLSRDYGYTF
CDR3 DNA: TGTGCCAGTAGTTTGTCTCGAGACTATGGCTACACCTTC

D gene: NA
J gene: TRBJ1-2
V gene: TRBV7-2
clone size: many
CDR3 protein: CASSLVGYTF
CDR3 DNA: TGTGCCAGCAGCTTAGTAGGCTACACCTTC

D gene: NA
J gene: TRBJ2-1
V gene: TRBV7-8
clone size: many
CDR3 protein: CASSFDRMNEQFF
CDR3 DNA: TGTGCCAGCAGCTTTGACAGGATGAATGAGCAGTTCTTC

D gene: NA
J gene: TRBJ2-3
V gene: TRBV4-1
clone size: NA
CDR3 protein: CASKSIRRETDTQYF
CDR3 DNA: TGCGCCAGCAAATCCATTCGGAGAGAGACAGATACGCAGTATTTT

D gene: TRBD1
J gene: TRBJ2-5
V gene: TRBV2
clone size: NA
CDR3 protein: CASSVWDRAEEAQYF
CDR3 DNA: TGTGCCAGCAGTGTCTGGGACAGGGCAGAGGAGGCCCAGTACTTC

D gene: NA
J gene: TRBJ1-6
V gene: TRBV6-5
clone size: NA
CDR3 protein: CASTSRFDNSPLHF
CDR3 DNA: TGTGCCAGCACGTCACGCTTTGATAATTCACCCCTCCACTTT

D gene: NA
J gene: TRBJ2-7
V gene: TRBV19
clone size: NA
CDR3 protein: CASSIAGSSYEQYF
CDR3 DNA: TGTGCCAGTAGTATCGCTGGGAGCTCTTACGAGCAGTACTTC

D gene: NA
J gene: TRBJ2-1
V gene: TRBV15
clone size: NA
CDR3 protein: CATSIRGGKYNEQFF
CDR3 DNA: TGTGCCACCAGCATAAGGGGGGGAAAATACAATGAGCAGTTCTTC

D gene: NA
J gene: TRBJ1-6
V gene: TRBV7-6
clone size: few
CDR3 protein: CASSSAGNSPLHF
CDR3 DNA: TGTGCCAGCAGCTCCGCCGGCAATTCACCCCTCCACTTT

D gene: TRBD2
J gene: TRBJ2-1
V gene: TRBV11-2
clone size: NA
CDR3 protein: CASSSLAGGRVEQFF
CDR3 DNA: TGTGCCAGCAGCTCTCTAGCGGGGGGGCGCGTTGAGCAGTTCTTC

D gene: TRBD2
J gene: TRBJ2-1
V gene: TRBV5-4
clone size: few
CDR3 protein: CASSLASGLEQFF
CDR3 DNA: TGTGCCAGCAGCTTGGCTAGCGGCTTGGAGCAGTTCTTC

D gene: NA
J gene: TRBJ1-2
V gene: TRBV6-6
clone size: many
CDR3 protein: CASSYPYSDRSYGYTF
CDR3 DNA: TGTGCCAGCAGTTACCCCTATTCTGACAGATCCTATGGCTACACCTTC

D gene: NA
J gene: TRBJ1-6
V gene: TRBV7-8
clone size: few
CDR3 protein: CASSLGGEKIPLHF
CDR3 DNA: TGTGCCAGCAGCTTAGGGGGGGAGAAGATACCCCTCCACTTT

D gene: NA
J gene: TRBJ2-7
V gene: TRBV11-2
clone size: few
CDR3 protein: CASSPNVPGYGEQYF
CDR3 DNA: TGTGCCAGCAGCCCCAATGTCCCAGGATATGGCGAGCAGTACTTC

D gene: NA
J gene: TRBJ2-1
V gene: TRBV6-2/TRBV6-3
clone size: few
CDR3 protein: CASSYRLGYNEQFF
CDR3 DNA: TGTGCCAGCAGTTACCGGCTAGGGTACAATGAGCAGTTCTTC

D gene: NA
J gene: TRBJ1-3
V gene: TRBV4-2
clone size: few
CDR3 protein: CASSQEAGATRNTIYF
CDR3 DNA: TGTGCCAGCAGCCAAGAGGCGGGCGCTACTCGAAACACCATATATTTT

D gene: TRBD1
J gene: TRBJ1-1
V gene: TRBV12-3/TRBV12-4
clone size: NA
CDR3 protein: CASSQGTGPTNTEAFF
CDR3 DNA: TGTGCCAGCAGTCAGGGGACAGGGCCTACGAACACTGAAGCTTTCTTT

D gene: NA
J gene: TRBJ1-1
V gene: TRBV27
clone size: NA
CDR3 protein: CASRSPGLGTEAFF
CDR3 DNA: TGTGCCAGCAGATCCCCGGGGCTGGGAACTGAAGCTTTCTTT

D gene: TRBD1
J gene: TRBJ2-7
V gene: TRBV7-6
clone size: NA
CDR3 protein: CASSLGQGGVHEQYF
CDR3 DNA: TGTGCCAGCAGCTTAGGACAGGGGGGCGTCCACGAGCAGTACTTC

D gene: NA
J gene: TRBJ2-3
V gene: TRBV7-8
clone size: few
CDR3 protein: CASARRSPDTQYF
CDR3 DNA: TGTGCCAGCGCTAGGCGGAGTCCAGATACGCAGTATTTT

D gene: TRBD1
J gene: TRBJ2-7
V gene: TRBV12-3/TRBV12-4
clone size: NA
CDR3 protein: CASSTGTGDEQYF
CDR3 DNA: TGTGCCAGCAGCACCGGGACAGGGGACGAGCAGTACTTC

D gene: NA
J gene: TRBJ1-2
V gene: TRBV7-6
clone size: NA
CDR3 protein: CASSFRRGPHYGYTF
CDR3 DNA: TGTGCCAGCAGCTTCCGCAGGGGTCCCCACTATGGCTACACCTTC

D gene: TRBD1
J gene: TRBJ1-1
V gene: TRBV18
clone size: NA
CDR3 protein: CASSPNPGQGSNTEAFF
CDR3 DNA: TGTGCCAGCTCACCAAACCCGGGACAGGGTTCGAACACTGAAGCTTTCTTT

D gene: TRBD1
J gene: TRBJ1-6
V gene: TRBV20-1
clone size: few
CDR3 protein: CSAPTGTGVFPLHF
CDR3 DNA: TGCAGTGCTCCAACCGGGACAGGGGTGTTTCCCCTCCACTTT

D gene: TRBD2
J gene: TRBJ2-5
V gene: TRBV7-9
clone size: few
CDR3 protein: CASSSLAGGSGETQYF
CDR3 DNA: TGTGCCAGCAGCTCCCTAGCGGGGGGGTCCGGGGAGACCCAGTACTTC

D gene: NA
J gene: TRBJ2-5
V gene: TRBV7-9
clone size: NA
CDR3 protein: CASGFLGEGAQYF
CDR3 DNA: TGTGCCAGCGGCTTCTTGGGGGAAGGGGCCCAGTACTTC

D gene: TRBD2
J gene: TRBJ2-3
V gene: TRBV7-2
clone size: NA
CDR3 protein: CASSLVGTSGGTTDTQYF
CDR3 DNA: TGTGCCAGCAGCTTAGTCGGGACTAGCGGGGGGACCACAGATACGCAGTATTTT

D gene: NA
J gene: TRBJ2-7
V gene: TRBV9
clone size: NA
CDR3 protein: CASFDGNSSYEQYF
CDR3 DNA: TGTGCCAGTTTCGACGGGAATAGCTCCTACGAGCAGTACTTC

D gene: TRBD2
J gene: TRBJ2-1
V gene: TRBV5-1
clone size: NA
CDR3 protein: CASSFSTGGPHNEQFF
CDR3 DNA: TGCGCCAGCAGTTTTTCCACGGGGGGACCCCACAATGAGCAGTTCTTC